Below are 16 T cell receptor beta chains sequenced from a single sample in a study of blood T cell repertoires in COVID-19. Generated by immunoSEQ multiplex PCR, the TCRdb table keeps only in-frame clones and is missing some. Of around 59,000 clones detected, around 85% appear once; the ten largest clones hold nearly 10%. Sequenced material: peripheral blood. The source is a human donor in a cohort sampled during active COVID-19.

The genes are TRBV6-4 and TRBJ2-1; no clear D gene. Germline V gives CDR1 MRHNA, CDR2 SNTAGT. The CDR3 sequence is 13 residues long. The V end lost 2 bases, the J end lost 7 bases, and 9 bases lay between the germline ends. CDR3: CASSDEVFNEQFF. The CDR3 nucleotides read TGTGCCAGCAGTGACGAGGTTTTTAATGAGCAGTTCTTC.

This clone has only a few counts. This chain uses TRBV5-4 with TRBJ2-1, with TRBD2 as a possible D gene (5 bases). Trimming took off 5 bases at V and 9 bases at J, with 24 bases between the two ends. CDR3 length: 16 residues. Germline CDR1 reads SGHNT; CDR2 reads YYREEE (reference sequence). The CDR3 loop reads CASRPTPGSSFFEQFF. CDR3 nucleotides: TGTGCCAGCAGACCTACTCCGGGATCCTCCTTCTTTGAGCAGTTCTTC. Using reference TRBV5-4 and TRBJ2-1 for the parts outside the CDR3, the full variable domain is ETGVTQSPTHLIKTRGQQVTLRCSSQSGHNTVSWYQQALGQGPQFIFQYYREEENGRGNFPPRFSGLQFPNYSSELNVNALELDDSALYLCASRPTPGSSFFEQFFGPGTRLTVL.

This chain connects TRBV29-1 to TRBJ2-6, with 9 nucleotides matching TRBD1. This CDR3 region has 18 residues. CDR1 and CDR2 (germline): SQVTM, ANQGSEA. Unmatched junction bases numbered 6, after V lost 0 bases and J lost 0 bases. The CDR3 here is CSVEDRGTGISGANVLTF. CDR3 nucleotides: TGCAGCGTTGAAGATAGAGGGACAGGGATCTCTGGGGCCAACGTCCTGACTTTC.

As to this clone: Other DNA sequences in this sample translate to the same CDR3. The chain links TRBV24-1 to TRBJ2-7; the match to TRBD1 covers 9 bases. With V trimmed by 3 bases and J by 2 bases, 7 bases remained unmatched. The CDR3 consists of 16 residues. Germline loops: CDR1 KGHDR, CDR2 SFDVKD. Here the CDR3 reads CATSDPGTGRTYEQYF. The CDR3 nucleotides are TGTGCCACCAGTGATCCCGGGACAGGGAGGACCTACGAGCAGTACTTC.

V and J are TRBV4-2 and TRBJ1-5; 9 nucleotides match TRBD1. J lost 3 bases, V lost 0 bases, and 3 bases had no gene match. Germline values: CDR1 LGHNA, CDR2 YNFKEQ. The CDR3 is 16 amino acids. CDR3 loop: CASSQDRDRANQPQHF. The CDR3 DNA is TGTGCCAGCAGCCAAGATCGGGACAGGGCCAATCAGCCCCAGCATTTT.

This chain joins TRBV24-1 and TRBJ1-5; TRBD1 agrees at 8 bases. The CDR3 is 14 amino acids. J lost 3 bases, V lost 9 bases, and 6 bases had no gene match. Germline lookup yields CDR1 KGHDR and CDR2 SFDVKD. DNA of the CDR3: TGTGCCACCGGACCGGGACAGGTCAATCAGCCCCAGCATTTT. Protein sequence: CATGPGQVNQPQHF.

The V gene is TRBV21-1, the J gene TRBJ2-7; the table gives TRBD2 as D, unverified against the DNA. TRBV21-1 is given as a pseudogene. This CDR3 contains 14 residues. The CDR3 region has the DNA TGTGCCAGGGGGAGGGGGGTAAATCCCTACGAGCAGTACTTC. Protein: CARGRGVNPYEQYF.

This chain joins TRBV24-1 and TRBJ2-7, with D tentatively TRBD2 (5 bases). The CDR3 extends over 12 amino acids. CDR1 is KGHDR, CDR2 SFDVKD, per germline. Trimming cost V 0 bases and J 7 bases, with 6 bases left between them. The CDR3 bases are TGTGCCACCAGTGATTTGCGGGGAGAGCAGTACTTC. It is translated as CATSDLRGEQYF.

The V gene is TRBV2, the J gene TRBJ1-1; perhaps TRBD1 as D (6 bases). This CDR3 is built from 15 residues. The V end lost 2 bases, the J end lost 8 bases, and 18 bases lay between the germline ends. The germline V gene has CDR1 SNHLY and CDR2 FYNNEI. CDR3 residues: CASSESQGGRLEAFF. The DNA for the CDR3 is TGTGCCAGCAGTGAATCTCAAGGGGGACGGCTGGAAGCTTTCTTT.

CDR3 sequence: CASSLDQIHEQFF. CDR3 bases: TGTGCCAGCAGCTTAGATCAGATCCATGAGCAGTTCTTC. This chain joins TRBV11-3 and TRBJ2-1, with D hard to call. The CDR3 contains 13 residues. Trimming pared 0 bases from V and 8 bases from J, leaving 8 bases between. Germline CDR1 and CDR2: SGHNT and YENEEA. Complete variable domain (other parts from reference TRBV11-3 and TRBJ2-1): EAGVVQSPRYKIIEKKQPVAFWCNPISGHNTLYWYLQNLGQGPELLIRYENEEAVDDSQLPKDRFSAERLKGVDSTLKIQPAELGDSAVYLCASSLDQIHEQFFGPGTRLTVL.

This clone was counted only a few times. The CDR3 sequence: CASKAPSGQPQHF. The CDR3 DNA reads TGTGCCAGTAAGGCACCGTCGGGTCAGCCCCAGCATTTT. The chain is built from TRBV19 and TRBJ1-5, with no clear D. CDR3 length: 13 amino acids. Deletions cut 7 bases from V and 6 bases from J, with 13 bases between. Per the germline V gene, CDR1 is LNHDA and CDR2 is SQIVND (reference sequence). Together with reference TRBV19 and TRBJ1-5, the CDR3 gives the full variable domain: DGGITQSPKYLFRKEGQNVTLSCEQNLNHDAMYWYRQDPGQGLRLIYYSQIVNDFQKGDIAEGYSVSREKKESFPLTVTSAQKNPTAFYLCASKAPSGQPQHFGDGTRLSIL.

The table lists this clone with a count of one. V gene TRBV2 combines with J gene TRBJ1-4; D gene unclear. CDR1 SNHLY and CDR2 FYNNEI come from the germline V gene. The CDR3 has 14 residues. V was pared by 7 bases and J by 0 bases, with 9 bases between. The DNA of the CDR3 is TGTGCCAGCAACCTACAGTCAACTAATGAAAAACTGTTTTTT. Its protein is CASNLQSTNEKLFF.

The chain is built from TRBV5-4 and TRBJ2-5, with TRBD1 identical over 7 bases. V lost 5 bases and J lost 5; bases outside the gene matches: 9. The CDR3 runs 14 residues. Germline CDR1 is SGHNT and CDR2 is YYREEE (reference sequence). The CDR3 reads CASSRGQARETQYF. CDR3 DNA sequence: TGTGCCAGCAGTCGTGGACAGGCTCGGGAGACCCAGTACTTC.

The chain joins TRBV11-2 to TRBJ1-1; no reliable D call. Trimming removed 3 bases at V and 9 bases at J, with 11 bases between. This CDR3 contains 12 residues. Germline CDR1 and CDR2: SGHAT and FQNNGV. In DNA form, the CDR3 reads TGTGCCAGCAGCTTCCAGGCAGGCAAAGCTTTCTTT. Translating it yields CASSFQAGKAFF.

The rearrangement uses TRBV12-3 or TRBV12-4 and TRBJ2-7; the D gene is possibly TRBD2 (6 bases). Trimming removed 5 bases from V and 7 bases from J, with 9 bases in between. CDR3 length: 11 amino acids. The CDR3 DNA reads TGTGCCAGCAGTCAACGGGGGGAGCAGTACTTC. The encoded protein is CASSQRGEQYF.

The V gene is TRBV7-2, the J gene TRBJ1-6; tentative D call: TRBD1 (5 bases). Trimming took 5 bases from V and 12 from J, leaving 20 bases between them. This CDR3 is 15 amino acids long. Germline loops: CDR1 SGHTA, CDR2 FQGNSA. The CDR3 bases are TGTGCCAGCAGCGAAATGGGGCAGGGTGTTATACCCCTCCACTTT. Translated: CASSEMGQGVIPLHF.